This T cell receptor beta chain derives from a study of identical twins. TCRdb called the 5' RACE reads again in MiXCR, with one record for every CDR3 protein. Of approximately 220,000 distinct CDR3 sequences in the sample, approximately 9% were seen once. The germline gives CDR1 LGHDT, CDR2 YNNKEL (reference sequence). CDR3 length equals 12 residues. On this clonotype: Relative to the germline gene, one junction end is altered; a read error may explain this.

The TCR was taken from a woman younger than 30 in good health. The sequenced material came from memory (CD45RO+) T cells sorted from blood. The V and J genes are TRBV3-1 and TRBJ2-5; D remains ambiguous. CDR3 in amino acids: CASSPTQQTQYF. CDR3 coding DNA: TGTGCCAGCAGCCCTACCCAACAGACCCAGTACTTC.